This T cell receptor beta chain was sequenced for a study of CD8 T cells in ankylosing spondylitis. In its sample, this clonotype was seen many times. Its antigen is as yet unknown. V was clipped by 0 bases and J by 8 bases; unmatched bases: 8. The CDR3 loop spans 16 amino acids. In germline, CDR1 is LGHNA, CDR2 YSLEER. In TCRdb, the 5' RACE reads were re-called with MiXCR into one record per CDR3 protein. Among 650,000 to 800,000 distinct CDR3 sequences, around 20% were seen once, and the ten largest hold over 15%. Whole-study findings and limits: The study identified a TCR beta motif of several highly homologous variants that appeared characteristic of ankylosing spondylitis blood.

This TCR was sampled from a male donor with ankylosing spondylitis. What was sequenced was blood, either unsorted or a sorted T cell fraction (not recorded which). The V gene is TRBV4-3, the J gene TRBJ1-2; the match to TRBD1 covers 11 bases. The CDR3 coding sequence is TGCGCCAGCAGCCAAGATCGAGCAGGGACAGGGGGAGGCTACACCTTC. It is translated as CASSQDRAGTGGGYTF.